This T cell receptor (beta chain) is from a study of blood T cell repertoires in COVID-19. In the study overall: Donors in the United States, Italy and Spain gave samples during acute or convalescent COVID-19.

The germline V gene encodes CDR1 KGHSH and CDR2 LQKENI. V lost 1 base and J lost 2, with 5 bases in between. The CDR3 runs 14 residues. The assay was immunoSEQ multiplex PCR, and TCRdb's table has in-frame clones only and misses some. The sample includes roughly 230,000 clones, 80% to 90% of them seen just once. This sequence originates from a woman aged 35 to 49 who had recovered from COVID-19. The genes are TRBV18 and TRBJ1-4; D is unresolved. Source material: peripheral blood. CDR3 nucleotide sequence: TGTGCCAGCTCACCACGCAGTACTAATGAAAAACTGTTTTTT. Translation gives CASSPRSTNEKLFF.